This entry lists 21 T cell receptor beta chains sequenced from one sample in a study of post-analysis software for immune sequencing data. Included in the TCR beta cDNA libraries were unique molecular identifiers. A single record per CDR3 protein comes from TCRdb applying MiXCR to the PCR reads. Among a few hundred thousand distinct CDR3 sequences listed, 36% were seen once. The antigens of these receptors remain unknown. General study findings and limits: There were five TRBV segments more frequent in patients than controls, and TRBV5-6, TRBV5-1 and TRBV20-1 were among them.

The sequenced material came from blood. The receptor source for this set is a girl aged 10-17 years with multiple sclerosis.

This clonotype was counted ten times or more. The V gene is TRBV7-3, the J gene TRBJ2-1; a weak D match, TRBD2 (5 bases). V lost 5 bases and J 6 bases, leaving 11 bases between the germline ends. The CDR3 covers 13 residues. From germline, CDR1 is SGHTA and CDR2 FQGTGA. The DNA for the CDR3 is TGTGCCAGCAGCCCTGGAGCGGCCAATGAGCAGTTCTTC. Translated: CASSPGAANEQFF. The whole variable domain, filled in from reference TRBV7-3 and TRBJ2-1, reads GAGVSQTPSNKVTEKGKYVELRCDPISGHTALYWYRQSLGQGPEFLIYFQGTGAADDSGLPNDRFFAVRPEGSVSTLKIQRTERGDSAVYLCASSPGAANEQFFGPGTRLTVL.

The rearrangement uses TRBV14 and TRBJ1-4; D remains ambiguous. V shed 1 base and J shed 0 bases, with 9 bases lying between them. CDR1 and CDR2 (germline): SGHDN, FVKESK. CDR3 size: 16 residues. For the CDR3, the DNA is TGTGCCAGCAGCCAAGTGGCTTCTGCAACTAATGAAAAACTGTTTTTT. Translating it yields CASSQVASATNEKLFF.

Worth noting for this clonotype: Possible read error: a much larger clone is one base away. The chain joins TRBV4-2 to TRBJ2-5; TRBD1 or TRBD2 may be the D gene (6 bases each). The last part of the DNA fits TRBJ2-7 better; the J call may be wrong. This CDR3 has 16 residues. CDR1 and CDR2 (germline): LGHNA, YNFKEQ. CDR3 bases: TGTGCCAGCAGCCACCACCCGGGGGCGCCTTCCTACGAGCAGTACTTC. Its translation is CASSHHPGAPSYEQYF.

V and J are TRBV19 and TRBJ2-4; 7 bases align to TRBD2. J lost 1 base, V lost 3 bases, and 6 bases had no gene match. Germline assignment: CDR1 LNHDA and CDR2 SQIVND (reference sequence). This CDR3 has 16 residues. DNA of the CDR3: TGTGCCAGTAGTATTGGGACTAAAGCGGCCAAAAACATTCAGTACTTC. Residues: CASSIGTKAAKNIQYF.

This clonotype was found many times. The V call is TRBV27, the J call TRBJ2-1; the D gene could be TRBD1 or TRBD2 (7 bases each). The CDR3 spans 18 residues. CDR1 and CDR2 (germline): MNHEY, SMNVEV (reference sequence). V lost 6 bases and J lost 0, with 21 bases in between. CDR3 sequence: CASSWTGRTRVSYNEQFF. In DNA form, the CDR3 reads TGTGCCAGCAGCTGGACAGGCCGGACTAGGGTCTCCTACAATGAGCAGTTCTTC.

This clonotype was counted many times. V gene TRBV7-9 combines with J gene TRBJ2-6, with unresolved D. Trimming took 5 bases from V and 2 from J, leaving 10 bases between them. The CDR3 is 15 amino acids. Germline CDR1 and CDR2: SEHNR and FQNEAQ (reference sequence). The CDR3 region has the DNA TGTGCCAGCAGCCGGACCGGAACTGGGGCCAACGTCCTGACTTTC. Translated, it gives CASSRTGTGANVLTF. Filled out from reference TRBV7-9 and TRBJ2-6, the complete variable domain reads DTGVSQNPRHKITKRGQNVTFRCDPISEHNRLYWYRQTLGQGPEFLTYFQNEAQLEKSRLLSDRFSAERPKGSFSTLEIQRTEQGDSAMYLCASSRTGTGANVLTFGAGSRLTVL.

A few counts support this clonotype. With a much larger clone just one base away, this may be a read error. The chain employs TRBV15 and TRBJ2-5; 9 positions match TRBD1. The CDR3 has 13 residues. Germline assignment: CDR1 LNHNV and CDR2 YYDKDF (reference sequence). The junction had 7 bases not matched to a gene; V was cut back by 3 bases and J by 11 bases. The CDR3 DNA reads as TGTGCCACCAGCAGGAGGACAGGGGAGAAGCAGTACTTC. Protein sequence: CATSRRTGEKQYF.

With respect to this clonotype: A read error may account for a junction end that differs from germline. The genes are TRBV5-1 and TRBJ2-1, with D perhaps TRBD2 (5 bases). Germline-derived CDR1 and CDR2 are SGHRS and YFSETQ. The CDR3 contains 15 residues. The CDR3 DNA reads as TGCGCCAGCAGCTTGGAAGGGAGCTCCCACAATGAGCAGTTCTTC. Amino acid sequence: CASSLEGSSHNEQFF.

The table lists this clonotype with many counts. The rearrangement uses TRBV11-2 and TRBJ1-2; TRBD1 might be the D (5 bases). The CDR3 loop spans 13 amino acids. Trimming stripped 3 bases from V and 3 bases from J, with 8 bases between. Germline V CDR1 and CDR2: SGHAT, FQNNGV. The CDR3 DNA reads as TGTGCCAGCAGCTTTTCGGGGGACTATGGCTACACCTTC. Its protein product is CASSFSGDYGYTF.

In regard to this clonotype: A single base separates this from a much larger clone, so it may be a read error. The chain links TRBV13 to TRBJ2-7; D may match TRBD1 or TRBD2 (5 bases each). Germline-derived CDR1 and CDR2 are PRHDT and FYEKMQ (reference sequence). With 8 bases removed from V and 2 bases from J, the gap between germline ends came to 10 bases. The CDR3 has 12 amino acids. CDR3 sequence: CASGGSTYEQYF. CDR3 coding DNA: TGTGCCAGCGGGGGAAGTACCTACGAGCAGTACTTC. The whole variable domain, remainder taken from reference TRBV13 and TRBJ2-7, is AAGVIQSPRHLIKEKRETATLKCYPIPRHDTVYWYQQGPGQDPQFLISFYEKMQSDKGSIPDRFSAQQFSDYHSELNMSSLELGDSALYFCASGGSTYEQYFGPGTRLTVT.

The chain carries TRBV7-2 and TRBJ2-5; 8 nucleotides align to TRBD2. V was clipped by 3 bases and J by 0 bases; unmatched bases: 12. CDR1 and CDR2 (germline): SGHTA, FQGNSA. This CDR3 spans 18 amino acids. CDR3 sequence: CASSLTAVSGSYQETQYF. The DNA for the CDR3 is TGTGCCAGCAGCTTGACGGCCGTGAGCGGGAGCTACCAAGAGACCCAGTACTTC.

This clonotype was seen once. The rearrangement links TRBV5-1 to TRBJ2-3, with D unresolved. CDR1 is SGHRS and CDR2 is YFSETQ in the germline V gene. Trimming pared 0 bases from V and 3 bases from J, leaving 11 bases between. This CDR3 has 15 residues. The CDR3 loop reads CASSLDRRFTDTQYF. The CDR3 nucleotides read TGCGCCAGCAGCTTGGATCGACGCTTTACAGATACGCAGTATTTT.

On this clonotype itself: A much larger clone lies a single base off, so this may be a read error. This chain links TRBV29-1 with TRBJ1-5; the D gene is possibly TRBD1 (5 bases). Germline CDR1 is SQVTM and CDR2 is ANQGSEA. The length of the CDR3 is 13 residues. V lost 4 bases, J lost 5 bases, and 12 bases lay in between. The CDR3 is CSVGTGLDQPQHF. CDR3 sequence (DNA): TGCAGCGTTGGTACGGGACTCGATCAGCCCCAGCATTTT.

Worth noting for this clonotype: A read error may explain this, as a much larger clone is one base away. This chain links TRBV24-1 with TRBJ2-6; D possibly matches TRBD1 or TRBD2 (5 bases each). There are 18 residues in the CDR3. The V end lost 5 bases, the J end lost 2 bases, and 18 bases lay between the germline ends. CDR1 and CDR2 from the germline V gene are KGHDR and SFDVKD. The CDR3 spells CATSGRPGKKAGANVLTF. In nucleotides, the CDR3 is TGTGCCACCAGTGGGAGGCCAGGGAAAAAGGCTGGGGCCAACGTCCTGACTTTC.

The rearrangement joins TRBV6-6 to TRBJ2-7; no clear D gene. V was cut by 8 bases and J by 7 bases, with 18 bases left in between. Germline CDR1 and CDR2: MNHNY and SVGAGI (reference sequence). The CDR3 extends over 13 amino acids. The CDR3 spells CASSAVYTTEQYF. CDR3 DNA sequence: TGTGCCAGCTCGGCGGTATATACTACGGAGCAGTACTTC.

There are a few counts of this clonotype. The V and J genes are TRBV3-1 and TRBJ1-1, with TRBD1 matching 7 bases. Trimming removed 4 bases from V and 0 bases from J; junction bases left unmatched: 8. In germline, CDR1 is LGHDT, CDR2 YNNKEL (reference sequence). The CDR3 extends over 16 amino acids. This CDR3 is CASSRVGGGLNTEAFF. The CDR3 DNA follows: TGTGCCAGCAGCCGAGTTGGAGGGGGCCTGAACACTGAAGCTTTCTTT.

This clonotype was counted once. The chain carries TRBV3-1 and TRBJ2-3, with 9 bases that match TRBD2. The junction had 3 bases not matched to a gene; V was cut back by 3 bases and J by 5 bases. This CDR3 has 14 amino acids. Germline values: CDR1 LGHDT, CDR2 YNNKEL (reference sequence). CDR3 nucleotides: TGTGCCAGCAGCCATAGCGGGAGAGGAGATACGCAGTATTTT. This encodes CASSHSGRGDTQYF.

This clonotype was detected many times. The V gene is TRBV3-1, the J gene TRBJ1-5; possibly TRBD1 for D (5 bases). Looked up from germline, CDR1 is LGHDT and CDR2 is YNNKEL (reference sequence). The CDR3 is 14 amino acids. The V gene lost 1 base and the J gene lost 7 bases, with 11 bases spanning the gap. The DNA of the CDR3 is TGTGCCAGCAGCCAAGCTAAAGGGGCGCAGCCCCAGCATTTT. Its translation: CASSQAKGAQPQHF.

This clonotype was observed many times. The chain carries TRBV7-9 and TRBJ2-7, with a possible D match to TRBD2 (6 bases). Germline V gives CDR1 SEHNR, CDR2 FQNEAQ (reference sequence). CDR3 length: 14 residues. Trimming took 5 bases from V and 3 from J, leaving 14 bases between them. In nucleotides, the CDR3 is TGTGCCAGCAGCCCTGGGCAGGGACTCTACGAGCAGTACTTC. As protein: CASSPGQGLYEQYF.

Many counts were recorded for this clonotype. The V gene is TRBV5-1, the J gene TRBJ2-7; 14 bases are a match to TRBD2. The CDR3 has 15 residues. V was clipped by 4 bases and J by 3 bases; unmatched bases: 3. CDR1 SGHRS and CDR2 YFSETQ come from the germline V gene. CDR3: CASSTGLAGVYEQYF. In nucleotides, the CDR3 is TGCGCCAGCAGCACGGGACTAGCGGGGGTCTACGAGCAGTACTTC.

This clonotype was observed many times. The chain combines TRBV6-6 with TRBJ1-1; a possible D gene is TRBD1 (6 bases). The V gene lost 2 bases and the J gene lost 6 bases, with 10 bases spanning the gap. Per germline, CDR1 MNHNY and CDR2 SVGAGI (reference sequence). The length of the CDR3 is 13 residues. CDR3 coding DNA: TGTGCCAGCAGTTACGGCAGGGGTTCTGAAGCTTTCTTT. This translates into CASSYGRGSEAFF.